This T cell receptor beta chain originates from a study of blood T cell repertoires in COVID-19. Study-wide background: Sites across the United States, Italy and Spain contributed samples from acute and convalescent COVID-19.

Germline V CDR1 and CDR2: PRHDT, FYEKMQ (reference sequence). The CDR3 length is 15 residues. With 5 bases removed from V and 3 bases from J, the gap between germline ends came to 13 bases. As processed by the authors: Reference gene primer amplification yielded estimated nucleated cell counts. Method: immunoSEQ multiplex PCR; TCRdb's copy keeps in-frame clones and lacks some. The V and J calls and clone size come from that table; D and trimming were worked out from the DNA. Here the sample spans around 61,000 clones, roughly 91% being singletons. Sequencing was carried out using peripheral blood. The chain joins TRBV13 to TRBJ2-2; weak D call: TRBD1 (6 bases). This sequence originates from a man aged 55 to 70 with acute or convalescent COVID-19. The CDR3 loop reads CASSLRGTYTGELFF. CDR3 coding DNA: TGTGCCAGCAGCCTTAGAGGGACATACACCGGGGAGCTGTTTTTT.